This TCR beta chain was identified during a study of blood T cell repertoires in COVID-19. Background on the study: Samples of COVID-19 (acute and convalescent) were obtained from the United States, Italy and Spain. Nucleic acid was either cDNA or gDNA, and it came from T cells, B-cell-depleted T cells, or PBMCs.

The authors' processing: For nucleated cells, counts were estimated from reference gene primer amplification. Profiled with immunoSEQ multiplex PCR; TCRdb holds only in-frame clones, not every one. V and J calls and clone size follow that table, whereas D and trimming were derived from the DNA. The table lists roughly 70,000 clones, 78% of them singletons. J was trimmed by 5 bases and V by 1 base; bases with no gene match: 5. This CDR3 region has 14 residues. The germline V gene has CDR1 SGHDT and CDR2 YYEEEE. The receptor was isolated from a human donor in a cohort sampled during active COVID-19. J is TRBJ2-5 and V is TRBV5-6; 7 positions agree with TRBD1. The specimen was peripheral blood. CDR3 coding DNA: TGTGCCAGCAGCTTGACAGGGGTCAGGGAGACCCAGTACTTC. Encoded protein: CASSLTGVRETQYF.